This T cell receptor beta chain derives from a study of T cells after yellow fever vaccination. Study outcomes and limitations: In FACS-sorted repertoires, abundant clonotypes from the bulk population could appear as contaminants. Secondary responses were weaker yet peaked faster, day 5 versus 15.

Trimming took 3 bases from V and 4 from J, leaving 11 bases between them. Germline CDR1 is MDHEN and CDR2 is SYDVKM. The CDR3 runs 14 residues. TCRdb itself ran the 5' RACE reads through MiXCR, one entry per CDR3 protein. This sample has 200,000 to 300,000 distinct CDR3 sequences; about 7% occur once, and the top ten carry approximately 0.87%. This clonotype turned up a few times. Its antigen is as yet unknown. The V call is TRBV28, the J call TRBJ2-3; tentatively, D is TRBD2 (5 bases). The sequence was collected from a man aged 30-40 years who received the YFV17D yellow fever vaccine. The sequenced sample was CD4+ T cells sorted from PBMCs, obtained 15 days after the yellow fever booster vaccination. The DNA of the CDR3 is TGTGCCAGCAGTTTCTCGGGATTGGCAGATACGCAGTATTTT. Its translation: CASSFSGLADTQYF. Combining the CDR3 with reference TRBV28 and TRBJ2-3 gives the whole variable domain DVKVTQSSRYLVKRTGEKVFLECVQDMDHENMFWYRQDPGLGLRLIYFSYDVKMKEKGDIPEGYSVSREKKERFSLILESASTNQTSMYLCASSFSGLADTQYFGPGTRLTVL.